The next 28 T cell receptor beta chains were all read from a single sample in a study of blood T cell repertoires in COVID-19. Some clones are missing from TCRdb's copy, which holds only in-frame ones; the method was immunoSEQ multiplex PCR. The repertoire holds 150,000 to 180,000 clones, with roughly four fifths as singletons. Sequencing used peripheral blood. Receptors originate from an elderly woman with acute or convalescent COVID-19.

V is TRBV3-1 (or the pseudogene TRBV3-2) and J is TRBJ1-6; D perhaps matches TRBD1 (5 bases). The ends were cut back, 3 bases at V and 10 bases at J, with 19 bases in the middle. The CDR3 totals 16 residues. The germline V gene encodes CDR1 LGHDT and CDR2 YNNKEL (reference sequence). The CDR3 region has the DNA TGTGCCAGCAGCCATCCATGGGGCCAAAGGGCGTCACCCCTCCACTTT. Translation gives CASSHPWGQRASPLHF.

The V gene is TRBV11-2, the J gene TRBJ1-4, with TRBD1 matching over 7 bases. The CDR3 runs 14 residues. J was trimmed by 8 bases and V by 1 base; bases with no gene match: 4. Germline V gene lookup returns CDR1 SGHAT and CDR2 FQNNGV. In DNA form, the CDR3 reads TGTGCCAGCAGCTTAGGTCCGACAGGGGAAAAACTGTTTTTT. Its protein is CASSLGPTGEKLFF.

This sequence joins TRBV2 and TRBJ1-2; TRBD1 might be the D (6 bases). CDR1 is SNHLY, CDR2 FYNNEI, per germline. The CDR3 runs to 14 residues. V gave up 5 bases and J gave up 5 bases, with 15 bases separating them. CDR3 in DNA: TGTGCCAGCAGTACCCAGACAGGAACTTATGGCTACACCTTC. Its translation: CASSTQTGTYGYTF.

This chain's CDR3 is CASSGQGTYEQYF. CDR3 DNA: TGTGCCAGCAGCGGACAGGGAACCTACGAGCAGTACTTC. This chain connects TRBV6-2 or TRBV6-3 to TRBJ2-7, with 8 bases identical to TRBD1. The germline CDR1 and CDR2 sequences are MNHEY and SVGEGT. This CDR3 has 13 amino acids. V lost 6 bases, J lost 2 bases, and 3 bases stayed unmatched.

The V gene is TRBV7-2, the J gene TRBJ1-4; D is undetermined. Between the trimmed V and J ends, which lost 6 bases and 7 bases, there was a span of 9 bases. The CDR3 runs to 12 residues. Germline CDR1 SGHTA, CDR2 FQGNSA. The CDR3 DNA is TGTGCCAGCAGTTTTCCGAGTGAAAAACTGTTTTTT. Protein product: CASSFPSEKLFF.

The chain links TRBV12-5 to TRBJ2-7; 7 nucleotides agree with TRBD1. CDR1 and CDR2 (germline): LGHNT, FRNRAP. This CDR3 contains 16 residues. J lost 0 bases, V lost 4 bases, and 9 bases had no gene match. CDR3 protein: CASGSPTGTASYEQYF. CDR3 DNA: TGTGCTAGTGGTTCGCCGACCGGGACAGCCTCCTACGAGCAGTACTTC.

Here the CDR3 reads CASSFRQPGEAFF. The CDR3 region has the DNA TGCGCCAGCAGCTTTCGACAGCCCGGTGAAGCTTTCTTT. The rearrangement uses TRBV5-1 and TRBJ1-1; D perhaps matches TRBD1 (5 bases). Trimming left V 2 bases short and J 7 bases short, with 12 bases between. This CDR3 comprises 13 residues. Per germline, CDR1 SGHRS and CDR2 YFSETQ. The whole variable domain, filled in from reference TRBV5-1 and TRBJ1-1, reads KAGVTQTPRYLIKTRGQQVTLSCSPISGHRSVSWYQQTPGQGLQFLFEYFSETQRNKGNFPGRFSGRQFSNSRSEMNVSTLELGDSALYLCASSFRQPGEAFFGQGTRLTVV.

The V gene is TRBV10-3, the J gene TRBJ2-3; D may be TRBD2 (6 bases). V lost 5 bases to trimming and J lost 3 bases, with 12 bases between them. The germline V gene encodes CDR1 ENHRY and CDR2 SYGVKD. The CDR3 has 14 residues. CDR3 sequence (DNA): TGTGCCATCAGTCGGGACTCGACAACAGATACGCAGTATTTT. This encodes CAISRDSTTDTQYF.

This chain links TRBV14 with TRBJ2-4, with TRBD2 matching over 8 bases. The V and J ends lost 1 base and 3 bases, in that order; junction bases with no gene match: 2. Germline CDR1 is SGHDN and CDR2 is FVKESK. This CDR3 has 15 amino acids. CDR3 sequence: CASSQGGLDKNIQYF. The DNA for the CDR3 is TGTGCCAGCAGCCAAGGGGGACTAGACAAAAACATTCAGTACTTC. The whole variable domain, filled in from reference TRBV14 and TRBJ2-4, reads EAGVTQFPSHSVIEKGQTVTLRCDPISGHDNLYWYRRVMGKEIKFLLHFVKESKQDESGMPNNRFLAERTGGTYSTLKVQPAELEDSGVYFCASSQGGLDKNIQYFGAGTRLSVL.

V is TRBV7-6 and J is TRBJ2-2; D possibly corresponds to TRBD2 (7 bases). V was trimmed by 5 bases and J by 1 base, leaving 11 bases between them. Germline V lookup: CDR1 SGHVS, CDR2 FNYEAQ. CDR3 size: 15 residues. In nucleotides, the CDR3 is TGTGCCAGCAGCCCGGGGGGCGGGAACACCGGGGAGCTGTTTTTT. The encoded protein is CASSPGGGNTGELFF.

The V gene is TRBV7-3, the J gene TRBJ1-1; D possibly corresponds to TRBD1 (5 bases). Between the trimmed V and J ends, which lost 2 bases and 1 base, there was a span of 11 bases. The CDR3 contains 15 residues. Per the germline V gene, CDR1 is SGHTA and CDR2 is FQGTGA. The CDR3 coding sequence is TGTGCCAGCAGCTTATTCAGACAGCCGAACACTGAAGCTTTCTTT. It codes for CASSLFRQPNTEAFF.

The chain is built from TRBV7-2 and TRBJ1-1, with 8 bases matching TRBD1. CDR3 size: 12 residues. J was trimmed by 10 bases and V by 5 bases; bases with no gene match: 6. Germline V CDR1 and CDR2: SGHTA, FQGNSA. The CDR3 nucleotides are TGTGCCAGCAGCCCCAGGACAGGGAGAGCTTTCTTT. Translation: CASSPRTGRAFF.

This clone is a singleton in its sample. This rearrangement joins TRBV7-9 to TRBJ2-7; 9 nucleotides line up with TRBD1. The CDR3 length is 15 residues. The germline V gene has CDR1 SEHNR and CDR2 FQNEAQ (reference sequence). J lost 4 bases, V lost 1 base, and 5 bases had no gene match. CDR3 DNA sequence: TGTGCCAGCAGCTTAGAGGGGACAGGGATGTACGAGCAGTACTTC. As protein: CASSLEGTGMYEQYF.

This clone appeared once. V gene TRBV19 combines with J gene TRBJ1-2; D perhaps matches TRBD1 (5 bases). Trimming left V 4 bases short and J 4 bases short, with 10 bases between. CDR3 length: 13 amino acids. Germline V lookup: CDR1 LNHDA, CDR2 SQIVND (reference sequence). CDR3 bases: TGTGCCAGTAGTAAGGACACCCGCTATGGCTACACCTTC. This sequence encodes CASSKDTRYGYTF.

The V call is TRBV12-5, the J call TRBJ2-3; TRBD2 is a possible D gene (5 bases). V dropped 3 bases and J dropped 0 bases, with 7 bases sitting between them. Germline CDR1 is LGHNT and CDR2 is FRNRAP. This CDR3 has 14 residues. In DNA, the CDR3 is TGTGCTAGTGGTTTCGGGGTAAGCACAGATACGCAGTATTTT. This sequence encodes CASGFGVSTDTQYF.

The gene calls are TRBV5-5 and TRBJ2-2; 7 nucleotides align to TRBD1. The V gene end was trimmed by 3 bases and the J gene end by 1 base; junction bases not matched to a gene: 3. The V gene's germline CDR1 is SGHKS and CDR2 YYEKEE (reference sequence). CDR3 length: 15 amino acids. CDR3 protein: CASSYWDRNTGELFF. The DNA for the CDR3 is TGTGCCAGCAGCTATTGGGACAGGAACACCGGGGAGCTGTTTTTT. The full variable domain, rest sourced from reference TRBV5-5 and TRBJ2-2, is DAGVTQSPTHLIKTRGQQVTLRCSPISGHKSVSWYQQVLGQGPQFIFQYYEKEERGRGNFPDRFSARQFPNYSSELNVNALLLGDSALYLCASSYWDRNTGELFFGEGSRLTVL.

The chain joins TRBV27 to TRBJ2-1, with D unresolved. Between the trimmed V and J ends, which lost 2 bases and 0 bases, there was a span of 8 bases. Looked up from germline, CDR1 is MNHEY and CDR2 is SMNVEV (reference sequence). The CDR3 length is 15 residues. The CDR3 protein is CASSLNPYSYNEQFF. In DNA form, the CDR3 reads TGTGCCAGCAGTTTAAACCCCTACTCCTACAATGAGCAGTTCTTC.

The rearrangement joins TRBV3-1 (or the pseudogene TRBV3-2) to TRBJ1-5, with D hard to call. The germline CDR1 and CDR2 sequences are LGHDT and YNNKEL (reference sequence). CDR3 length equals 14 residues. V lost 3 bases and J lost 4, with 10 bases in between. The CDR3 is CASSQVHGNQPQHF. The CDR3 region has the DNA TGTGCCAGCAGCCAGGTACACGGGAATCAGCCCCAGCATTTT.

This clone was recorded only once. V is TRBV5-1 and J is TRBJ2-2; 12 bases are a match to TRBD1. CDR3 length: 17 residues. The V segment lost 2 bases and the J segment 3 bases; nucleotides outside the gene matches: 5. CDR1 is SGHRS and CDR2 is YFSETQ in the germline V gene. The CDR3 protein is CASSLPGQGAYTGELFF. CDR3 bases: TGCGCCAGCAGCTTACCGGGACAGGGGGCGTACACCGGGGAGCTGTTTTTT. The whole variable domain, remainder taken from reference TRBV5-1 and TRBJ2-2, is KAGVTQTPRYLIKTRGQQVTLSCSPISGHRSVSWYQQTPGQGLQFLFEYFSETQRNKGNFPGRFSGRQFSNSRSEMNVSTLELGDSALYLCASSLPGQGAYTGELFFGEGSRLTVL.

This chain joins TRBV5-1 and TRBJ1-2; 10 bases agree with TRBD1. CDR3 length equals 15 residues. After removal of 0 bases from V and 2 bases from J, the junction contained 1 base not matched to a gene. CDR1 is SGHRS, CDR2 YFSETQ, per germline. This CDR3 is CASSLGQGANYGYTF. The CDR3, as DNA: TGCGCCAGCAGCTTGGGACAGGGGGCAAACTATGGCTACACCTTC.

CDR3 nucleotide sequence: TGTGCCAGCAGTGAAGCGGAGGGAACCTACAATGAGCAGTTCTTC. Encoded protein: CASSEAEGTYNEQFF. The chain employs TRBV2 and TRBJ2-1; possible D gene TRBD2, 6 bases. This CDR3 is 15 amino acids long. Germline V gene sequence: CDR1 SNHLY, CDR2 FYNNEI. The germline V and J ends were trimmed by 0 bases and 2 bases, with 8 bases remaining between them.

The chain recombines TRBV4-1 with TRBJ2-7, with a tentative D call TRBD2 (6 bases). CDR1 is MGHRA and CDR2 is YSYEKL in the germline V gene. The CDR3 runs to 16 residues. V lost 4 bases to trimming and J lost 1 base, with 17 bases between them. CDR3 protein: CASSLEVGLFSYEQYF. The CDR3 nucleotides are TGCGCCAGCAGCCTAGAGGTCGGACTATTTTCCTACGAGCAGTACTTC.

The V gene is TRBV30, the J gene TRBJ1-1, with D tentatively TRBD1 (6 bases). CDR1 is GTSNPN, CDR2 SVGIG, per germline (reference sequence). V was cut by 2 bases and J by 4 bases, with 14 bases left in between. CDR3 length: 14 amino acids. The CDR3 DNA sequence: TGTGCCTGGAGTTCAGGGGCCATGGGCACTGAAGCTTTCTTT. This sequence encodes CAWSSGAMGTEAFF.

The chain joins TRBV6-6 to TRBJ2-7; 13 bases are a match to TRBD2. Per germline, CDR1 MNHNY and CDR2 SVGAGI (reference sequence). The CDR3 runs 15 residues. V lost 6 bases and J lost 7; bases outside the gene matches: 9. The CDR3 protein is CASSQLAGGPREQYF. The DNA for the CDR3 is TGTGCCAGCAGCCAACTAGCGGGGGGGCCTCGGGAGCAGTACTTC.

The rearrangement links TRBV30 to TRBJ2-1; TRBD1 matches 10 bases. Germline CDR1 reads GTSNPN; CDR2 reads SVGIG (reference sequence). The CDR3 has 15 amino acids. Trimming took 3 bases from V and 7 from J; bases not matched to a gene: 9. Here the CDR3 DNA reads TGTGCCTGGAGGTCAACGGGACAGGGGCGGAATGAGCAGTTCTTC. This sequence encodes CAWRSTGQGRNEQFF.

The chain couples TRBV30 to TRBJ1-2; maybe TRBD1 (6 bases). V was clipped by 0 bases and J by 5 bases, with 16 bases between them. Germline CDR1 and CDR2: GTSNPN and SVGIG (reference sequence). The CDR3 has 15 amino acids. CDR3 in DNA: TGTGCCTGGAGTGTACAGGCAGGGGTTGTTTATGGCTACACCTTC. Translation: CAWSVQAGVVYGYTF.

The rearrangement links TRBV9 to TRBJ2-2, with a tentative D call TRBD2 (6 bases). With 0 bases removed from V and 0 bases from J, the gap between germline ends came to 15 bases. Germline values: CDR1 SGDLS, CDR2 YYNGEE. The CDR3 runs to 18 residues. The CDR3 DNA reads TGTGCCAGCAGCGTAGTACTAGCCGGGCGCGCGAACACCGGGGAGCTGTTTTTT. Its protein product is CASSVVLAGRANTGELFF. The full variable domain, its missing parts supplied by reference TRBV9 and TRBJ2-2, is DSGVTQTPKHLITATGQRVTLRCSPRSGDLSVYWYQQSLDQGLQFLIQYYNGEERAKGNILERFSAQQFPDLHSELNLSSLELGDSALYFCASSVVLAGRANTGELFFGEGSRLTVL.

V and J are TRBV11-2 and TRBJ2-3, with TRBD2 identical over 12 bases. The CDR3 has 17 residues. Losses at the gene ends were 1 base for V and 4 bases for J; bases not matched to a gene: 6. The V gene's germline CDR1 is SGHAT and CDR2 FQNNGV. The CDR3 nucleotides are TGTGCCAGCAGCTTAGGGAGACTAGCGGGGGTCTCAGATACGCAGTATTTT. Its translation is CASSLGRLAGVSDTQYF.